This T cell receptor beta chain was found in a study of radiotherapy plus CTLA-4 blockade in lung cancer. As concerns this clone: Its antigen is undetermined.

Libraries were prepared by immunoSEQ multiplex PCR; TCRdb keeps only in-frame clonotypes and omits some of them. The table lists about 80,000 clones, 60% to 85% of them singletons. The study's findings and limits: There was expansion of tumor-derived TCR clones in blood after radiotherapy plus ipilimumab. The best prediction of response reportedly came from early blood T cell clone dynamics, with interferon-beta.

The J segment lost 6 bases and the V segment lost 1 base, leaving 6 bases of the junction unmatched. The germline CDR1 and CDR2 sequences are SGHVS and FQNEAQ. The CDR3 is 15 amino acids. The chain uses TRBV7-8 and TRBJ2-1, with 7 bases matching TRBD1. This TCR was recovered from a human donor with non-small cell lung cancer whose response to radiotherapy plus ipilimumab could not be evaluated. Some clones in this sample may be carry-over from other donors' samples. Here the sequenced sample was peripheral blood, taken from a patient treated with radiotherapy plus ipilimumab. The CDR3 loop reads CASSLVPDRVNEQFF. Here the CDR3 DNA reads TGTGCCAGCAGCTTAGTCCCAGACAGGGTCAATGAGCAGTTCTTC.